What follows are 7 T cell receptor beta chains derived from one specimen sequenced in a study of siplizumab effects on memory and regulatory T cells. Sequencing used immunoSEQ multiplex PCR; TCRdb keeps in-frame clones, though not all of them. There are under 130,000 clones in the sample; more than 85% occur only once, and approximately 0.3% lies in the top ten. Sequencing was done on a sample of CD4+ T cells sorted from blood. The receptors shown here come from a human donor in good health.

The chain employs TRBV6-5 and TRBJ2-1, with no clear D. The CDR3 is made up of 15 amino acids. CDR1 MNHEY and CDR2 SVGAGI come from the germline V gene. Trimming left V 2 bases short and J 3 bases short, with 11 bases between. CDR3 in DNA: TGTGCCAGCAGTTACGGCCGTGGGGACTACAATGAGCAGTTCTTC. Protein product: CASSYGRGDYNEQFF.

The rearrangement links TRBV27 to TRBJ1-4; D possibly corresponds to TRBD1 (5 bases). The V and J ends lost 6 bases and 8 bases respectively, with 19 bases between them. The CDR3 spans 15 residues. The germline V gene has CDR1 MNHEY and CDR2 SMNVEV (reference sequence). The CDR3 bases are TGTGCCAGCAGACCTCTGGGGGGTGGGGACGAAAAACTGTTTTTT. Translated: CASRPLGGGDEKLFF.

The chain couples TRBV6-5 to TRBJ1-1; 10 bases align to TRBD1. This CDR3 spans 14 amino acids. CDR1 is MNHEY, CDR2 SVGAGI, per germline. J gave up 1 base and V 6 bases, and 2 bases lay outside the gene matches. The CDR3 DNA reads TGTGCCAGCAGAGGGACAGGGGCGAACACTGAAGCTTTCTTT. It specifies CASRGTGANTEAFF.

A remark on this clone: One junction end disagrees with the germline gene, perhaps due to a read error. The chain employs TRBV5-4 and TRBJ2-2; 7 nucleotides align to TRBD2. The CDR3 contains 13 residues. CDR1 is SGHNT and CDR2 is YYREEE in the germline V gene (reference sequence). The CDR3 nucleotides read TGTGCCAGCACCTTGCGCGGGAGCGGGGAGCTGTTTTTT. It translates to CASTLRGSGELFF. Supplemented by reference TRBV5-4 and TRBJ2-2, the full variable domain reads ETGVTQSPTHLIKTRGQQVTLRCSSQSGHNTVSWYQQALGQGPQFIFQYYREEENGRGNFPPRFSGLQFPNYSSELNVNALELDDSALYLCASTLRGSGELFFGEGSRLTVL.

The V and J genes are TRBV6-5 and TRBJ2-3; the D gene is possibly TRBD2 (6 bases). The germline CDR1 and CDR2 sequences are MNHEY and SVGAGI. With 6 bases removed from V and 2 bases from J, the gap between germline ends came to 9 bases. The CDR3 has 13 amino acids. The chain's CDR3 is CASRTDYTDTQYF. The CDR3, as DNA: TGTGCCAGCAGAACGGACTACACAGATACGCAGTATTTT.

This sequence joins TRBV5-5 and TRBJ2-1; 10 bases line up with TRBD2. The CDR3 has 16 amino acids. Germline lookup yields CDR1 SGHKS and CDR2 YYEKEE (reference sequence). Trimming took 3 bases from V and 5 from J; bases not matched to a gene: 8. CDR3 in DNA: TGTGCCAGCAGCTACCCCCTAGCGGGGGTAAACAATGAGCAGTTCTTC. As protein: CASSYPLAGVNNEQFF.

V gene TRBV27 combines with J gene TRBJ1-5; D unresolved. V lost 6 bases to trimming and J lost 3 bases, with 18 bases between them. In germline, CDR1 is MNHEY, CDR2 SMNVEV (reference sequence). There are 16 residues in the CDR3. In DNA form, the CDR3 reads TGTGCCAGCAGCCGATCAGGCTCCGCGCACAATCAGCCCCAGCATTTT. As protein: CASSRSGSAHNQPQHF.